This T cell receptor (beta chain) was identified in a study of shared clonotypes between healthy human individuals. Looking at the study overall: Those who served as donors were a couple of women and a few men between the ages of 18 and 49.

Profiled with immunoSEQ multiplex PCR; TCRdb holds only in-frame clones, not every one. The data contain 450,000 to 500,000 clones, roughly 80% of them seen just once; the ten biggest clones take up roughly an eighth. This clone has a handful of counts. A far larger clone is one nucleotide away, so this likely arose from a read error. This same CDR3 is encoded by further DNA sequences in the sample. Input material: PBMCs. The origin of this receptor is a middle-aged woman in good health. Some clones in this sample may be carry-over from other donors' samples.

In nucleotides, the CDR3 is TGTACCATAGCTACAGGGAGTGACACTGAAGCTTTCTTT. Its translation is CTIATGSDTEAFF. The chain employs TRBV10-3 and TRBJ1-1, with D tentatively TRBD1 (6 bases). This CDR3 contains 13 residues. Germline CDR1 and CDR2: ENHRY and SYGVKD.